This T cell receptor beta chain was captured in a study of cytomegalovirus exposure and HLA in healthy donors (dated by TCRdb to about 2017). About the investigation overall: An earlier analysis of some 500 of the donors reported about 290 Gb of sequence data and some 120 million unique TCR beta sequences from 150 million to 200 million T cells. Using immunosequencing, the study profiled T cell repertoires from fewer than 700 subjects and related those repertoires to cytomegalovirus serostatus. A later genetic analysis used genome-wide SNP genotypes for 398 of the 666 donors, treating that subset as a discovery cohort. All discovery cohort repertoires had been generated on a single sequencing platform. An early release covering roughly 580 HLA-typed donors comprised approximately 300 gigabases of sequencing data and tens of millions of unique TCR sequences. An earlier analysis of nearly 600 of the donors applied high-throughput TCR beta sequencing to assess whether each TCR beta V gene segment acted as functional or pseudogenic. Besides the first cohort of roughly 700 subjects, a separate validation cohort made up of roughly 130 different subjects was used. Of the approximately 400 genotyped donors, around 81% fell in the genetic ancestry cluster associated with self-reported Caucasian donors. A handful of DR-DQ haplotypes were handled as single units for association and clustering because linkage in the cohort was strong. High-throughput TCR immunosequencing, statistical association of individual TCRs with disease status, and machine learning were combined to predict cytomegalovirus infection status. Donor age, sex, ethnicity and CMV serostatus were compiled alongside the repertoire data. Among several hundred genotyped donors of the cohort, an average of around 220,000 unique TCR beta nucleotide sequences was sequenced per donor, of which 15% to 20% were non-productive. A later analysis re-analyzed previously published TCR beta repertoires from roughly 600 donors and added high-resolution HLA genotyping to study TCR occurrence patterns. Class I and class II HLA loci were covered by the typing at four-digit resolution. The study aimed to test whether signatures of past pathogen exposure could be identified by cataloging public T cell receptors. The later analysis used no new phenotypic data to find candidate immune exposures, relying instead on TCR beta sequences and their occurrence across donors. The number of typed donors differed by locus: about 620-640 for A, B, C, DRB1 and DQB1; 500 to 550 for DQA1; some 590 for DPA1; and roughly 470 for DPB1. Here is what the overall study found, with its caveats: In this cohort, only TCR beta chains were sequenced, and detectable features were limited by the absence of alpha or paired-chain data. According to a later analysis, parvovirus B19, influenza, CMV and Epstein-Barr virus appeared linked to several top co-occurrence clusters. Roughly uniform sequencing depth across donors was assumed in presence/absence analyses, although this assumption may not hold. A later analysis found that most CMV-associated TCR beta chains appeared HLA-restricted, with HLA associations seemingly driven largely by CMV exposure. When HLA alleles, especially DR and DQ, strongly co-occurred, attributing TCR associations to individual alleles was difficult. Compared with the approximately 670-donor mean, donors in an Asian-associated ancestry cluster had fewer N-insertions in productive TCRs, according to a later genetic analysis. A further reported finding was that TCR beta sequences accurately predicted the HLA-A and HLA-B alleles for most subjects in the first cohort. The classifier was reported to diagnose cytomegalovirus status with high specificity and sensitivity in both the original and validation cohorts. In a later analysis, TCR association rates were found to vary across HLA loci, with the most associated TCRs seen for DRB1 alleles and the fewest for HLA-C alleles. In an earlier analysis of approximately 600 of the donors, most TCR beta V segments were observed in productive rearrangements about 90% or about 30% of the time, broadly matching IMGT annotations. Correlated functional status among segregating V segments might reflect linkage disequilibrium, but an unknown experimental factor could not be ruled out. Because counts were too low, some 17 rarely observed V segments, including chromosome 9 orphons, were left out of the earlier analysis of some 640 of the donors. It was suggested by the authors that the approach could potentially be generalized to other disease states and immunological phenotypes. A group of highly shared sequence variants was considered likely to be a technical artifact of the sequencing pipeline. Some IMGT-functional V segments, including TRBV6-2 and TRBV6-3, could not be distinguished by the 87-base-pair reads and were therefore excluded. In a later genetic analysis, a missense DCLRE1C variant was associated with V-gene and J-gene trimming of TCR beta chains, and the association was replicated in an independent cohort. Because HLA typing was missing for some donors at each locus, association tests included only the typed subset. Across donors, most TCR sequences were observed very rarely, whereas some public TCRs were present in many individuals. A total of about 150 TCR beta chains were listed by the study as associated with cytomegalovirus. In a later analysis, HLA-associated TCR beta chains were found to be more clonally expanded and to have lower generation probabilities than equally common non-associated chains. At a false discovery rate of 0.05, a later analysis linked 15,000 to 20,000 TCR beta sequences to specific HLA alleles. A few of the identified cytomegalovirus-associated TCR beta chains were confirmed in vitro to be specific for cytomegalovirus antigens. The only immune exposure information available for the cohort was CMV serostatus.

On this clone itself: Its antigen remains undetermined. One base away there is no much larger clone; base qualities are not given.

The library was prepared using the immunoSEQ multiplex PCR assay. The multiplex PCR relied on a mix of 60 forward primers for TCR Vbeta segments and 13 reverse primers for TCR Jbeta segments. The CDR3 region of rearranged TCR beta genes was amplified from genomic DNA with a multiplex PCR assay. On the Illumina HiSeq System, the amplified TCR beta libraries were sequenced as 87-base-pair reads. Per the original workflow: A later analysis tallied tens of millions of unique TCR beta chains across the 550 to 850 repertoires, and some 10 million of those chains were shared by two or more donors. To remove PCR and sequencing errors, raw reads were error-corrected and collapsed into unique sequences using a nearest-neighbor algorithm that merged closely related sequences. Alignment of CDR3 sequences to IMGT reference sequences was used to assign V, D and J gene segments. Each retained sequence needed at least a six-nucleotide match to both a V gene segment and a J gene segment. Rearrangements were called productive when the CDR3 lacked stop codons and stayed in frame with V and J; all others were non-productive. Following IMGT convention, CDR3 was defined as the stretch from the second conserved V-encoded cysteine to the conserved J-encoded phenylalanine. The earlier analysis of 500 to 750 of the donors excluded any sequence lacking an unambiguous match to a single V gene segment. In an earlier analysis of approximately 590 of the donors, a V segment was called functional when productive rearrangements were above 56.7%, and segregating when the standard deviation between donors exceeded 5%. A statistical classification framework was built for diagnosing cytomegalovirus status from the catalog of TCR beta chain sequences. A later analysis assigned V and J genes by comparing TCR nucleotide sequences with IMGT/GENE-DB human TR gene sequences. A later analysis assigned CDR3 sequences and most-parsimonious VDJ recombination scenarios with the TCRdist pipeline. In a later analysis, each TCR beta chain was defined by its CDR3 amino acid sequence together with its V-gene family, and reads lacking a unique V-gene family were excluded. In a later analysis, nearly 600 highly shared, low-generation-probability nucleotide sequences were removed to address suspected cross-contamination and a sequencing artifact. In a later analysis, a clonal expansion index was calculated for each public chain from normalized within-repertoire ranks of inferred template counts. A later analysis computed generation probabilities with a VDJ recombination model fitted to out-of-frame rearrangements, and checked the results against IGoR. A later analysis scored TCR-TCR, TCR-HLA and TCR-CMV co-occurrence with hypergeometric tests, applying a repertoire-size bias correction to TCR pairs. False discovery rates were estimated in a later analysis by permuting HLA or CMV assignments 20 times. In a later analysis, co-occurring TCRs were grouped using DBSCAN, and TCRdist sequence similarity was added for clustering within HLA-allele-positive subsets. Repertoires with fewer than 30,000 or more than 120,000 public chains were left out of co-occurrence clustering, as were a handful of repertoires with anomalous nucleotide sharing. Sourced from immuneACCESS, this table was stored by TCRdb with only in-frame sequences that have V and J called. A share of the clones is absent; for the studies checked, an unresolved V gene accounts for under half, and the remainder has no known explanation. The V and J calls and clone size are taken from that table; D and trimming were inferred from the DNA. The sample records around 150,000 clones, 55% to 70% of which are singletons. Of the sample, approximately 6.6% is held by the ten largest clones.

The cohort comprised 666 healthy bone marrow donors. At the time of sampling, all cohort members were nominally healthy, though unrecorded immune exposures were likely present. The donor tested CMV seropositive and was one of the 289 seropositive cohort members. A peripheral blood sample was provided by each donor, and peripheral blood mononuclear cells were used for TCR beta sequencing. The Qiagen DNeasy Blood Extraction Kit was used to extract genomic DNA from the blood cell samples. CDR1 and CDR2, per the germline V gene, are SGHTA and FQGTGA. Germline trimming: 6 bases from V, 0 bases from J; junction bases outside gene matches: 4. Its CDR3 holds 14 amino acids, cysteine through phenylalanine. The CDR3 DNA has 42 bases and is translated from base 1.

The sequence derives from a woman aged 60-75 years in good health and CMV-seropositive. Sequencing was done on a sample of PBMCs. Recombination linked TRBV7-3 to TRBJ2-7, and 8 junctional nucleotides match TRBD1. The CDR3 reads CASRPTGVSYEQYF. At the DNA level, the sequence is TGTGCCAGCAGGCCGACAGGGGTCTCCTACGAGCAGTACTTC. Reference TRBV7-3 and TRBJ2-7 genes cover what lies past the CDR3, so the full variable domain is GAGVSQTPSNKVTEKGKYVELRCDPISGHTALYWYRQSLGQGPEFLIYFQGTGAADDSGLPNDRFFAVRPEGSVSTLKIQRTERGDSAVYLCASRPTGVSYEQYFGPGTRLTVT.